The clone carrying this T cell receptor beta chain has more than one count but fewer than ten. The target antigen is unknown. A CD45RO/CCR7/CD25/CD127/CD95/CD27 panel sorted naive, central memory, regulatory and stem cell-like memory CD4+ cells. All of the isolated RNA was reverse transcribed, so expressed TCRB transcripts were sequenced. Only in-frame clones appear in the TCRdb table, and some are missing; sequencing was by immunoSEQ multiplex PCR. The top ten clones hold under 0.035% of a sample with approximately 250,000 clones, more than 9% of them seen once. The data were taken from a study of beta chain features in type 1 diabetes. With V trimmed by 4 bases and J by 0 bases, 8 bases remained unmatched. The CDR3 totals 18 residues. The germline gives CDR1 SGHDN, CDR2 FVKESK. General study results and limits: TCRB CDR3s were moderately but significantly shorter in Type 1 diabetes patients in all four CD4+ subsets. PCR might show a preference for shorter templates, equally across patients and controls. Compared with healthy donors, patients appeared to share more similar naive, central memory and regulatory TCRB repertoires.

The source is a woman younger than 30 in good health. The V call is TRBV14, the J call TRBJ2-6; 8 positions agree with TRBD1. Input material: naive CD4+ T cells from blood. CDR3 sequence reads: CASSPLPGQDSGANVLTF. The DNA for the CDR3 is TGTGCCAGCAGCCCCTTACCGGGACAGGACTCTGGGGCCAACGTCCTGACTTTC.